Below are 24 T cell receptor beta chains sequenced from a single sample in a study of T cell repertoires in cytomegalovirus infection. TCRdb reprocessed the reads via MiXCR and lists one record per CDR3 protein. There are about 740,000 distinct CDR3 sequences in the sample; less than 40% occur only once, and under 3.5% lies in the top ten. Input material: PBMCs. The origin of the receptors is a human donor in good health (CMV status not recorded). Some clones in this sample may be carry-over from other donors' samples.

This clonotype was counted at least ten times. This chain joins TRBV7-8 and TRBJ2-2; D possibly uses TRBD1 or TRBD2 (5 bases each). V was trimmed by 2 bases and J by 5 bases, leaving 21 bases between them. This CDR3 comprises 18 residues. Germline values: CDR1 SGHVS, CDR2 FQNEAQ. The CDR3 here is CASSLFDWDGSGTGELFF. Here the CDR3 DNA reads TGTGCCAGCAGCTTATTCGATTGGGACGGGTCGGGAACCGGGGAGCTGTTTTTT. Based on the CDR3 plus reference TRBV7-8 and TRBJ2-2, the full variable domain is GAGVSQSPRYKVAKRGQDVALRCDPISGHVSLFWYQQALGQGPEFLTYFQNEAQLDKSGLPSDRFFAERPEGSVSTLKIQRTQQEDSAVYLCASSLFDWDGSGTGELFFGEGSRLTVL.

The chain has TRBV27 and TRBJ2-5; possible D gene TRBD2, 6 bases. The CDR3 extends over 14 amino acids. The germline gives CDR1 MNHEY, CDR2 SMNVEV (reference sequence). V shed 6 bases and J shed 6 bases, with 17 bases lying between them. The CDR3 bases are TGTGCCAGCAGCCCATTGGGGGGAGGAAAGACCCAGTACTTC. The encoded protein is CASSPLGGGKTQYF.

This clonotype was detected only a few times. V gene TRBV19 combines with J gene TRBJ1-5, with D tentatively TRBD1 (5 bases). CDR1 is LNHDA, CDR2 SQIVND, per germline (reference sequence). Trimming removed 4 bases from V and 7 bases from J, with 11 bases in between. This CDR3 is built from 13 residues. The DNA of the CDR3 is TGTGCCAGTAGTACAGGGAATTGGCAGCCCCAGCATTTT. Amino acids: CASSTGNWQPQHF.

The chain recombines TRBV23-1 with TRBJ1-5; possibly TRBD1 for D (5 bases). TRBV23-1 is sorted into the ORF group, with uncertain function. V dropped 0 bases and J dropped 12 bases, with 12 bases sitting between them. This CDR3 contains 13 residues. This CDR3 reads CASSQSDNPHQHF. CDR3 sequence (DNA): TGCGCCAGCAGTCAATCGGACAATCCGCACCAGCATTTT.

This chain links TRBV5-8 with TRBJ2-5; 14 nucleotides line up with TRBD2. V was clipped by 3 bases and J by 1 base; unmatched bases: 8. This CDR3 spans 18 amino acids. Germline CDR1 and CDR2: SGHTS and YDEGEE. CDR3 nucleotide sequence: TGTGCCAGCAGCTCCGGGGGACTAGCGGGAGTGTCCCAAGAGACCCAGTACTTC. This translates into CASSSGGLAGVSQETQYF.

This clonotype has only a few counts. V and J are TRBV28 and TRBJ2-2; 13 bases map to TRBD2. The CDR3 is 18 residues long. V dropped 1 base and J dropped 7; count of bases not matched to a gene: 9. Germline CDR1 and CDR2: MDHEN and SYDVKM. CDR3 nucleotide sequence: TGTGCCAGCAGTTTATCTACTAGCGGGGGGGCACGGATCGGGGAGCTGTTTTTT. As protein: CASSLSTSGGARIGELFF.

This chain connects TRBV19 to TRBJ2-1, with D hard to call. CDR1 LNHDA and CDR2 SQIVND come from the germline V gene (reference sequence). This CDR3 comprises 15 residues. V was shortened by 7 bases and J by 4 bases, with 17 bases between the two germline ends. CDR3 bases: TGTGCCAGTAACTCCTTGGCGACTGGTTACAATGAGCAGTTCTTC. Translation gives CASNSLATGYNEQFF.

The V call is TRBV28, the J call TRBJ1-1; D may be TRBD1 (5 bases). V was clipped by 9 bases and J by 3 bases, with 14 bases between them. CDR1 is MDHEN and CDR2 is SYDVKM in the germline V gene. The CDR3 runs 13 residues. In nucleotides, the CDR3 is TGTGCCAGTTCCGTACAGGCGGACACTGAAGCTTTCTTT. Amino acid sequence: CASSVQADTEAFF.

The chain carries TRBV5-4 and TRBJ1-2; D may be TRBD1 (5 bases). Trimming removed 1 base from V and 6 bases from J, with 16 bases in between. Germline assignment: CDR1 SGHNT and CDR2 YYREEE (reference sequence). The CDR3 loop spans 15 amino acids. The chain's CDR3 is CASSLKGLGLDGYTF. The CDR3 bases are TGTGCCAGCAGCTTGAAGGGGCTAGGTCTGGATGGCTACACCTTC.

This chain links TRBV28 with TRBJ2-7, with 10 bases lining up with TRBD1. CDR3 length: 14 amino acids. Germline V gene data show CDR1 as MDHEN and CDR2 as SYDVKM. Trimming took 7 bases from V and 5 from J; bases not matched to a gene: 8. The CDR3 DNA is TGTGCCAGCAATTCCGGGACAGGGGTGAACGAGCAGTACTTC. This translates into CASNSGTGVNEQYF.

This clonotype was observed a handful of times. The chain employs TRBV29-1 and TRBJ1-5, with D possibly matching TRBD1 (6 bases). CDR1 SQVTM and CDR2 ANQGSEA come from the germline V gene. Trimming removed 6 bases from V and 3 bases from J, with 12 bases in between. The CDR3 is 13 amino acids. The CDR3 sequence is CSVTGGLNQPQHF. The CDR3 bases are TGCAGCGTCACGGGGGGGCTCAATCAGCCCCAGCATTTT.

V is TRBV28 and J is TRBJ2-5; 7 positions agree with TRBD1. The germline gives CDR1 MDHEN, CDR2 SYDVKM. The CDR3 spans 15 residues. After removal of 6 bases from V and 1 base from J, the junction contained 8 bases not matched to a gene. CDR3 residues: CASSYPTGRQETQYF. The CDR3 bases are TGTGCCAGCAGCTACCCGACAGGGCGCCAAGAGACCCAGTACTTC.

The V and J genes are TRBV10-3 and TRBJ1-2, with a possible D match to TRBD1 (6 bases). CDR3 length: 20 residues. Trimming removed 2 bases from V and 0 bases from J, with 25 bases in between. CDR1 and CDR2 (germline): ENHRY, SYGVKD. CDR3 sequence (DNA): TGTGCCATCAGTGAGAGTCTTCTAGGGGGTCTTTCGCAACCTAACTATGGCTACACCTTC. Translated: CAISESLLGGLSQPNYGYTF.

The chain employs TRBV15 and TRBJ2-1, with 14 bases that match TRBD2. Germline-derived CDR1 and CDR2 are LNHNV and YYDKDF (reference sequence). The J segment lost 7 bases and the V segment lost 1 base, leaving 6 bases of the junction unmatched. This CDR3 is 17 amino acids long. As DNA, the CDR3 is TGTGCCACCAGCAGAGCCCCGACTAGCGGGAGGGGAAATGAGCAGTTCTTC. It yields the protein CATSRAPTSGRGNEQFF.

The V and J genes are TRBV20-1 and TRBJ1-5, with unresolved D. Trimming shortened V by 2 bases and J by 0 bases, and 11 bases separated the two germline ends. There are 15 residues in the CDR3. From germline, CDR1 is DFQATT and CDR2 SNEGSKA (reference sequence). The CDR3 here is CSARRRRNSNQPQHF. CDR3 bases: TGCAGTGCTAGAAGACGGCGGAATAGCAATCAGCCCCAGCATTTT.

This sequence joins TRBV6-2 or TRBV6-3 and TRBJ1-1; D gene ambiguous. V lost 3 bases and J 1 base, leaving 12 bases between the germline ends. This CDR3 spans 15 amino acids. The germline V gene has CDR1 MNHEY and CDR2 SVGEGT. For the CDR3, the DNA is TGTGCCAGCAGTTATGCGCCTCGGGAGAACACTGAAGCTTTCTTT. This codes for CASSYAPRENTEAFF.

This clonotype was recorded many times. CDR3 DNA sequence: TGTGCCAGCAGCTTGGCGGCAGGAGCGAGCTCCTATAATTCACCCCTCCACTTT. Translation gives CASSLAAGASSYNSPLHF. The V gene is TRBV5-6, the J gene TRBJ1-6, with unresolved D. CDR1 and CDR2 from the germline V gene are SGHDT and YYEEEE. This CDR3 has 18 amino acids. Trimming removed 0 bases from V and 0 bases from J, with 13 bases in between.

This clonotype appeared a few times. This chain joins TRBV5-4 and TRBJ2-5; 7 bases align to TRBD1. Unmatched junction bases numbered 5, after V lost 6 bases and J lost 3 bases. CDR1 and CDR2 (germline): SGHNT, YYREEE (reference sequence). CDR3 size: 13 residues. CDR3: CASNPGTEETQYF. DNA of the CDR3: TGTGCCAGCAACCCTGGGACAGAAGAGACCCAGTACTTC.

This clonotype was counted a few times. J is TRBJ2-4 and V is TRBV28; the match to TRBD1 covers 8 bases. The CDR3 totals 17 residues. V shed 5 bases and J 0 bases; nucleotides not matched to a gene: 9. Germline V gene lookup returns CDR1 MDHEN and CDR2 SYDVKM. CDR3 in DNA: TGTGCCAGCAGTAAACAGGGGGGTAGACTAGCCAAAAACATTCAGTACTTC. This gives the protein CASSKQGGRLAKNIQYF.

This chain links TRBV12-3 or TRBV12-4 with TRBJ2-7; D is ambiguous. CDR3 length equals 12 residues. Trimming took off 1 base at V and 4 bases at J, with 5 bases between the two ends. This chain's CDR3 is CASSLDYYEQYF. The CDR3 nucleotides are TGTGCCAGCAGTTTAGATTATTACGAGCAGTACTTC.

The J gene is TRBJ2-5, the V gene TRBV7-2, with TRBD2 as a possible D gene (5 bases). CDR1 and CDR2 from the germline V gene are SGHTA and FQGNSA. The CDR3 is 15 amino acids. Trimming pared 5 bases from V and 2 bases from J, leaving 15 bases between. This CDR3 is CASSQRVRQQETQYF. The CDR3 DNA reads TGTGCCAGCAGCCAGAGGGTGAGGCAGCAAGAGACCCAGTACTTC.

The chain combines TRBV11-2 with TRBJ1-5; D is undetermined. Germline assignment: CDR1 SGHAT and CDR2 FQNNGV. This CDR3 region has 15 residues. The CDR3 region has the DNA TGTGCTGCCTACCGGGGAAGGACGGGGAATCAGCCCCAGCATTTT. As protein: CAAYRGRTGNQPQHF.

This clonotype appeared once. The chain is built from TRBV5-4 and TRBJ2-6; 7 bases map to TRBD2. The germline V gene has CDR1 SGHNT and CDR2 YYREEE (reference sequence). V dropped 0 bases and J dropped 2; count of bases not matched to a gene: 8. This CDR3 has 18 residues. CDR3 protein: CASSLVSGRGAGANVLTF. CDR3 DNA sequence: TGTGCCAGCAGCTTGGTCTCTGGTCGGGGGGCTGGGGCCAACGTCCTGACTTTC. The complete variable domain, with remaining parts taken from reference TRBV5-4 and TRBJ2-6, reads ETGVTQSPTHLIKTRGQQVTLRCSSQSGHNTVSWYQQALGQGPQFIFQYYREEENGRGNFPPRFSGLQFPNYSSELNVNALELDDSALYLCASSLVSGRGAGANVLTFGAGSRLTVL.

This clonotype has a handful of counts. CDR3 sequence: CASSEGPNTGELFF. The CDR3 nucleotides are TGTGCCAGCAGTGAGGGACCCAATACCGGGGAGCTGTTTTTT. The chain has TRBV28 and TRBJ2-2; D assignment may be TRBD1 or TRBD2 (5 bases each). From germline, CDR1 is MDHEN and CDR2 SYDVKM. V shed 5 bases and J shed 5 bases, with 12 bases lying between them. CDR3 length: 14 residues.